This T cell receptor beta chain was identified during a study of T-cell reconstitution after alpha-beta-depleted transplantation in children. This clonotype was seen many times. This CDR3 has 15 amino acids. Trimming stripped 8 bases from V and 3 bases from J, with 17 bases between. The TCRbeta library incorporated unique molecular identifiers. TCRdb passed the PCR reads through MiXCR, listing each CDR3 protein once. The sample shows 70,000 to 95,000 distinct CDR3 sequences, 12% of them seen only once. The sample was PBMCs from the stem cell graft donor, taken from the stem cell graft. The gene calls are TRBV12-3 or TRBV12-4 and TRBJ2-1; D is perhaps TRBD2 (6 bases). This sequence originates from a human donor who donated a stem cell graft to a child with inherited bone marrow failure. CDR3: CASPQRLVFYNEQFF. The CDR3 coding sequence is TGTGCCAGCCCCCAGCGACTAGTATTCTACAATGAGCAGTTCTTC.